These T cell receptor beta chains were read from a single sample in a study of human CD4 T cells and Enterobacteriaceae. Sequencing used immunoSEQ multiplex PCR; TCRdb keeps in-frame clones, though not all of them. Among tens of thousands of clones listed, 70% to 85% were seen once. What was sequenced was memory CD4+ T cells from blood. These receptors were taken from a human donor in good health. Both conserved end residues are part of each CDR3. Fields, in order: clone size, D gene, V gene, J gene, CDR3 protein, CDR3 DNA. The D gene is left open where the match is weak. A clone size is listed for some rows: how often the clone was seen (once, few, many), or a class if it is expanded.

-	-	TRBV5-6	TRBJ1-1	CASSLGVERNTEAFF	TGTGCCAGCAGCTTGGGGGTGGAGAGGAACACTGAAGCTTTCTTT
-	-	TRBV2	TRBJ2-4	CASSGGLGNIQYF	TGTGCCAGCAGTGGGGGCCTAGGAAACATTCAGTACTTC
-	-	TRBV19	TRBJ1-5	CASSIRGDGNNQPQHF	TGTGCCAGTAGTATCCGCGGGGACGGCAACAATCAGCCCCAGCATTTT
-	-	TRBV5-4	TRBJ2-6	CASSFPFSGANVLTF	TGTGCCAGCAGCTTCCCTTTTTCTGGGGCCAACGTCCTGACTTTC
-	-	TRBV7-3	TRBJ1-1	CASSSGWNTEAFF	TGTGCCAGCAGCTCGGGGTGGAACACTGAAGCTTTCTTT
-	TRBD1	TRBV5-1	TRBJ2-3	CASSSGQNTDTQYF	TGCGCCAGCAGCTCGGGACAGAACACAGATACGCAGTATTTT
once	-	TRBV20-1	TRBJ2-7	CSGVEGGEQYF	TGCAGTGGGGTCGAGGGCGGAGAGCAGTACTTC
-	-	TRBV7-2	TRBJ2-5	CASSLALGAAIQETQYF	TGTGCCAGCAGCTTAGCCCTCGGGGCGGCCATCCAAGAGACCCAGTACTTC
-	TRBD2	TRBV2	TRBJ2-3	CASSVPSGTDTQYF	TGTGCCAGCAGTGTGCCTAGCGGTACAGATACGCAGTATTTT
-	TRBD2	TRBV9	TRBJ2-1	CASSVEASGNEQFF	TGTGCCAGCAGCGTAGAGGCTAGCGGCAATGAGCAGTTCTTC
-	-	TRBV13	TRBJ2-5	CASSETSKETQYF	TGTGCCAGCAGCGAGACAAGTAAGGAGACCCAGTACTTC
-	TRBD2	TRBV5-6	TRBJ2-3	CASSASLAAPTDTQYF	TGTGCCAGCAGCGCCTCGCTAGCGGCCCCCACAGATACGCAGTATTTT
-	-	TRBV25-1	TRBJ2-3	CASSGTGNTQYF	TGTGCCAGCAGTGGTACAGGGAATACGCAGTATTTT
-	-	TRBV7-9	TRBJ1-4	CASSREGVTTNEKLFF	TGTGCCAGCAGCCGTGAAGGTGTTACAACTAATGAAAAACTGTTTTTT
-	TRBD1	TRBV27	TRBJ1-2	CASSRTGTANYGYTF	TGTGCCAGCAGCAGAACCGGGACAGCGAACTATGGCTACACCTTC
-	TRBD1	TRBV11-1	TRBJ2-3	CASSLEAGGDTQYF	TGTGCCAGCAGCTTAGAGGCAGGGGGAGATACGCAGTATTTT
once	-	TRBV10-3	TRBJ2-3	CATTGHNTQYF	TGTGCCACCACGGGACACAATACGCAGTATTTT
-	-	TRBV11-1	TRBJ2-6	CASSSPAVSGANVLTF	TGTGCCAGCAGCTCCCCGGCAGTCTCTGGGGCCAACGTCCTGACTTTC
-	-	TRBV29-1	TRBJ2-3	CSVVGGTSTDTQYF	TGCAGCGTCGTGGGCGGAACTAGCACAGATACGCAGTATTTT
-	-	TRBV12-2	TRBJ2-7	CASRLVGGAPLDEQYF	TGTGCAAGTCGCTTAGTGGGGGGGGCCCCCTTGGACGAGCAGTACTTC
-	TRBD2	TRBV30	TRBJ2-3	CAWVSGRSDTQYF	TGTGCCTGGGTTAGCGGGAGGTCAGATACGCAGTATTTT
few	-	TRBV10-3	TRBJ2-7	CAITQTGSEQYF	TGTGCCATCACCCAGACAGGCTCCGAGCAGTACTTC
-	TRBD1	TRBV6-1	TRBJ2-7	CASSEAFGTGSIYEQYF	TGTGCCAGCAGTGAAGCGTTCGGGACAGGAAGTATCTACGAGCAGTACTTC
-	TRBD2	TRBV7-2	TRBJ2-7	CASSIEVGGDYEQYF	TGTGCCAGCAGCATTGAGGTGGGAGGGGACTACGAGCAGTACTTC
-	-	TRBV2	TRBJ1-1	CASSRDTPTGTEAFF	TGTGCCAGCAGCCGGGACACCCCTACTGGCACTGAAGCTTTCTTT
-	-	TRBV20-1	TRBJ2-5	CSARKETQYF	TGCAGTGCGAGAAAAGAGACCCAGTACTTC
-	TRBD2	TRBV7-3	TRBJ2-3	CASSLGLAGGSTDTQYF	TGTGCCAGCAGCTTGGGACTAGCGGGAGGGAGCACAGATACGCAGTATTTT
-	-	TRBV6-5	TRBJ1-4	CASSSGRTNEKLFF	TGTGCCAGCAGTTCCGGTCGAACTAATGAAAAACTGTTTTTT
-	TRBD2	TRBV30	TRBJ2-7	CAGLRSGKPFEQYF	TGTGCCGGACTCCGGAGCGGGAAACCCTTCGAGCAGTACTTC
-	-	TRBV27	TRBJ2-3	CASSRTGTSDTQYF	TGTGCCAGCAGCCGCACGGGGACTTCAGATACGCAGTATTTT
-	TRBD2	TRBV18	TRBJ2-1	CASSLLAGVEQFF	TGTGCCAGCTCACTCCTAGCGGGAGTTGAGCAGTTCTTC
few	TRBD2	TRBV6-1	TRBJ2-1	CASSESRRASGRDNEQFF	TGTGCCAGCAGTGAATCAAGGCGGGCTAGCGGGAGGGACAATGAGCAGTTCTTC
-	TRBD1	TRBV5-6	TRBJ2-5	CASSWGPTGGWETQYF	TGTGCCAGCAGCTGGGGACCGACAGGGGGCTGGGAGACCCAGTACTTC
once	TRBD1	TRBV19	TRBJ2-1	CASTGTGGIRNEQFF	TGTGCCAGTACCGGGACAGGGGGCATAAGGAATGAGCAGTTCTTC
-	TRBD2	TRBV2	TRBJ2-7	CASAGGLAGRYEQYF	TGTGCCAGCGCGGGGGGACTAGCGGGCCGCTACGAGCAGTACTTC
-	-	TRBV5-4	TRBJ1-1	CASSLMGAGNTEAFF	TGTGCCAGCAGCTTGATGGGGGCAGGGAACACTGAAGCTTTCTTT
once	-	TRBV7-2	TRBJ2-3	CASSLDREATDTQYF	TGTGCCAGCAGCTTAGACAGGGAGGCGACAGATACGCAGTATTTT
-	TRBD1	TRBV29-1	TRBJ1-3	CSVEDPGQIGNTIYF	TGCAGCGTTGAAGATCCGGGACAGATCGGAAACACCATATATTTT
few	-	TRBV6-4	TRBJ2-3	CASSDRWLDTQYF	TGTGCCAGCAGTGACCGGTGGTTAGATACGCAGTATTTT
-	TRBD1	TRBV7-9	TRBJ1-6	CASSLGLDRGHNSPLHF	TGTGCCAGCAGCTTAGGGTTGGACAGGGGGCATAATTCACCCCTCCACTTT
-	-	TRBV9	TRBJ2-7	CASSVGAEAYEQYF	TGTGCCAGCAGCGTAGGTGCGGAAGCCTACGAGCAGTACTTC
-	-	TRBV5-1	TRBJ2-7	CASSLRDEQYF	TGCGCCAGCAGCTTAAGGGACGAGCAGTACTTC
-	-	TRBV7-9	TRBJ1-3	CASSFSQAASGNTIYF	TGTGCCAGCAGCTTTTCCCAGGCAGCCTCTGGAAACACCATATATTTT
-	TRBD1	TRBV18	TRBJ2-1	CASSPPTGGTYNEQFF	TGTGCCAGCTCACCACCGACAGGGGGAACCTACAATGAGCAGTTCTTC
-	-	TRBV27	TRBJ2-1	CASSRLDDRTLEQFF	TGTGCCAGCAGCCGCCTCGATGACAGGACGCTGGAGCAGTTCTTC
once	TRBD1	TRBV7-8	TRBJ1-1	CASSLGGRGRRTEAFF	TGTGCCAGCAGCTTAGGCGGGAGGGGGCGTCGAACTGAAGCTTTCTTT
-	-	TRBV5-1	TRBJ2-1	CASSLENSYNEQFF	TGCGCCAGCAGCTTGGAGAACTCCTACAATGAGCAGTTCTTC
medium-sized	TRBD1	TRBV29-1	TRBJ2-7	CSAGSGTGGYEQYF	TGCAGCGCCGGGAGTGGGACAGGGGGCTACGAGCAGTACTTC
-	-	TRBV28	TRBJ2-5	CASSPPGGPETQYF	TGTGCCAGCAGTCCCCCGGGGGGCCCCGAGACCCAGTACTTC
-	-	TRBV27	TRBJ1-2	CASRSNDRNYGYTF	TGTGCCAGCAGAAGCAACGACAGAAACTATGGCTACACCTTC
-	-	TRBV18	TRBJ1-2	CASSEGVYGYTF	TGTGCCAGCTCCGAAGGGGTCTATGGCTACACCTTC
few	-	TRBV6-6	TRBJ2-6	CASSSGANVLTF	TGTGCCAGCAGTTCTGGGGCCAACGTCCTGACTTTC
-	TRBD1	TRBV4-2	TRBJ2-7	CASSQQGAKNEQYF	TGTGCCAGCAGCCAGCAGGGGGCGAAAAACGAGCAGTACTTC
-	-	TRBV7-2	TRBJ2-3	CASSKSTPGGTDTQYF	TGTGCCAGCAGCAAAAGTACGCCGGGAGGCACAGATACGCAGTATTTT
-	TRBD1	TRBV30	TRBJ1-2	CAWSVQGGPGGYTF	TGTGCCTGGAGTGTCCAGGGGGGACCTGGCGGCTACACCTTC